This TCR beta chain appears in the sequencing data of a study of early T cells in non-severe SARS-CoV-2 infection. For the study at large: Bulk RNA from unsorted whole blood was sequenced; chains were unpaired.

The V gene's germline CDR1 is SGHRS and CDR2 YFSETQ. V lost 0 bases and J 4 bases, leaving 7 bases between the germline ends. The CDR3 totals 14 residues. For this clonotype: Its antigen is as yet unknown.

Unique molecular identifiers were added to individual cDNA molecules. TCRdb ran MiXCR on the 5' RACE reads and lists one entry per CDR3 protein. The sample contains about 80,000 distinct CDR3 sequences, roughly 12% of which appear only once. Study-level results: There was a bias toward anti-spike CD8 responses in VDJdb matching, which missed private and CD4 specificities.

This receptor was obtained from an adult who was a healthcare worker with PCR-confirmed SARS-CoV-2 infection or an uninfected control (not recorded which). The donor label of this sample is uncertain. The chain carries TRBV5-1 and TRBJ2-2, with no clear D. The specimen comprised whole blood, sampled at baseline. CDR3 sequence (DNA): TGCGCCAGCAGCTTGGGTACAGTCACCGGGGAGCTGTTTTTT. Translating it yields CASSLGTVTGELFF.